This T cell receptor (beta chain) comes out of a study of T cell responses to AZD1222 COVID-19 vaccine. Broader study findings: Breadth and depth of Spike-specific TCRs rose after two AZD1222 doses. Baseline antibody screening turned up just five to seven seropositive AZD1222 recipients. Clonal diversity may have been underestimated, and the donors were mostly white British, with more females than males. Researchers report vaccine-associated CD4 TCRs spanning spike, with dominance at 160-218 and 743-854.

On this clone: Its antigen is not known.

Clones were sequenced by immunoSEQ multiplex PCR, and TCRdb holds only the in-frame ones, with some missing. The data show some 64,000 clones, about 89% seen once. V was clipped by 1 base and J by 9 bases, with 10 bases between them. The CDR3 totals 12 residues. Germline V CDR1 and CDR2: GTSNPN, SVGIG (reference sequence). Sequencing was performed on peripheral blood, taken 28 days after the second dose of the MenACWY control vaccine. J is TRBJ2-1 and V is TRBV30; perhaps TRBD2 as D (6 bases). The TCR sequence derives from an adult who received the MenACWY meningococcal vaccine as a control. The CDR3 loop is CAWSEGRGEQFF. CDR3 DNA: TGTGCCTGGAGTGAGGGGCGGGGTGAGCAGTTCTTC.